These 18 T cell receptor beta chains share one sample of origin, sequenced in a study of T cells in narcolepsy. Sequencing was performed with immunoSEQ multiplex PCR; in TCRdb, only in-frame clones are kept and a portion is missing. There are tens of thousands of clones in the sample; around 86% occur only once, and around 2.7% lies in the top ten. The sequencing input was CD45RA- memory CD4+ T cells from PBMCs. Receptors were obtained from a human donor with narcolepsy.

The chain combines TRBV7-9 with TRBJ2-2, with D tentatively TRBD2 (7 bases). V was pared by 11 bases and J by 0 bases, with 13 bases between. This CDR3 has 14 amino acids. In germline, CDR1 is SEHNR, CDR2 FQNEAQ (reference sequence). CDR3 DNA: TGTGCCGGGGGGGCCTTGGCGAACACCGGGGAGCTGTTTTTT. It yields the protein CAGGALANTGELFF.

The J gene is TRBJ1-4, the V gene TRBV19, with 10 bases matching TRBD1. J was trimmed by 6 bases and V by 4 bases; bases with no gene match: 2. The CDR3 has 14 residues. Germline V gene data show CDR1 as LNHDA and CDR2 as SQIVND (reference sequence). The CDR3 spells CASSTGTGDEKLFF. CDR3 DNA: TGTGCCAGTAGTACCGGGACAGGGGATGAAAAACTGTTTTTT.

The genes are TRBV6-1 and TRBJ1-3; possibly TRBD1 for D (6 bases). This CDR3 region has 15 residues. Trimming took off 1 base at V and 6 bases at J, with 13 bases between the two ends. The germline V gene encodes CDR1 MNHNS and CDR2 SASEGT. The CDR3 region has the DNA TGTGCCAGCAGTGAAGGGACAGCCGGAGTAAACACCATATATTTT. It specifies CASSEGTAGVNTIYF.

The chain combines TRBV6-6 with TRBJ1-2; 7 nucleotides agree with TRBD1. The CDR3 runs 14 residues. Unmatched junction bases numbered 5, after V lost 0 bases and J lost 7 bases. Germline values: CDR1 MNHNY, CDR2 SVGAGI (reference sequence). CDR3 coding DNA: TGTGCCAGCAGTTACTCGGGGACAGTGAGTGGCTACACCTTC. Its translation is CASSYSGTVSGYTF.

The V and J genes are TRBV5-1 and TRBJ2-3; 13 bases line up with TRBD2. CDR1 is SGHRS and CDR2 is YFSETQ in the germline V gene. The CDR3 loop spans 17 amino acids. V trimming: 5 bases; J trimming: 1 base; junction bases outside the gene matches: 7. CDR3 DNA: TGCGCCAGCAGTCATGGACTAGCGGGAGTCGGCACAGATACGCAGTATTTT. Its translation: CASSHGLAGVGTDTQYF.

V is TRBV15 and J is TRBJ2-3; TRBD2 might be the D (6 bases). This CDR3 region has 14 residues. CDR1 and CDR2 from the germline V gene are LNHNV and YYDKDF (reference sequence). V lost 4 bases and J 0 bases, leaving 8 bases between the germline ends. The CDR3 spells CATSKGLSTDTQYF. CDR3 sequence (DNA): TGTGCCACCAGCAAGGGACTCAGCACAGATACGCAGTATTTT.

The rearrangement joins TRBV7-8 to TRBJ2-4; a possible D gene is TRBD2 (6 bases). Per the germline V gene, CDR1 is SGHVS and CDR2 is FQNEAQ. Trimming took 5 bases from V and 2 from J, leaving 13 bases between them. The CDR3 is 15 amino acids. In DNA, the CDR3 is TGTGCCAGCAGCGCTAGTCTAGCGACCAAAAACATTCAGTACTTC. Translation: CASSASLATKNIQYF.

As regards this clone: One end of the junction does not line up with germline, which may come from a read error. The chain has TRBV7-7 and TRBJ2-5; TRBD2 is a possible D gene (5 bases). Per germline, CDR1 SSHAT and CDR2 FNYEAQ (reference sequence). The CDR3 extends over 13 amino acids. For the CDR3, the DNA is TGTGCTAGCAGCTCGGGGTTAAAAGAGACCCAGTACTTC. Its protein product is CASSSGLKETQYF.

The V call is TRBV5-4, the J call TRBJ2-1; no clear D gene. From germline, CDR1 is SGHNT and CDR2 YYREEE (reference sequence). Deletions cut 0 bases from V and 7 bases from J, with 11 bases between. This CDR3 contains 14 residues. CDR3 in amino acids: CASSLVGVLNEQFF. CDR3 in DNA: TGTGCCAGCAGCTTGGTTGGGGTTTTAAATGAGCAGTTCTTC.

CDR3: CASQLTPGGETQYF. CDR3 DNA sequence: TGCGCCAGCCAGCTAACTCCCGGAGGGGAGACCCAGTACTTC. The chain uses TRBV5-1 and TRBJ2-5; TRBD2 might be the D (6 bases). This CDR3 spans 14 amino acids. Trimming removed 7 bases from V and 5 bases from J, with 18 bases in between. Germline CDR1 reads SGHRS; CDR2 reads YFSETQ.

This rearrangement joins TRBV11-3 to TRBJ2-3; tentatively, D is TRBD2 (5 bases). The length of the CDR3 is 12 residues. The V end lost 4 bases, the J end lost 10 bases, and 12 bases lay between the germline ends. Germline-derived CDR1 and CDR2 are SGHNT and YENEEA. Here the CDR3 DNA reads TGTGCCAGCAGCTCCTGGGCGGGTCCGCAGTATTTT. Protein product: CASSSWAGPQYF.

The J gene is TRBJ2-6, the V gene TRBV5-6; D gene unclear. The CDR3 is made up of 13 amino acids. Germline loops: CDR1 SGHDT, CDR2 YYEEEE. With 3 bases removed from V and 0 bases from J, the gap between germline ends came to 1 base. Here the CDR3 reads CASSYSGANVLTF. The CDR3 nucleotides are TGTGCCAGCAGCTACTCTGGGGCCAACGTCCTGACTTTC. Full variable domain (remainder filled in from reference TRBV5-6 and TRBJ2-6): DAGVTQSPTHLIKTRGQQVTLRCSPKSGHDTVSWYQQALGQGPQFIFQYYEEEERQRGNFPDRFSGHQFPNYSSELNVNALLLGDSALYLCASSYSGANVLTFGAGSRLTVL.

The J gene is TRBJ1-2, the V gene TRBV2; D call uncertain. The V end was cut by 5 bases, the J end by 3 bases, with 16 bases between. Germline V gives CDR1 SNHLY, CDR2 FYNNEI. The CDR3 contains 15 residues. CDR3 amino acids: CASSRALSRDYGYTF. CDR3 nucleotide sequence: TGTGCCAGCAGTCGGGCCCTCTCACGGGACTATGGCTACACCTTC.

The V and J genes are TRBV7-9 and TRBJ2-3, with D perhaps being TRBD1 or TRBD2 (5 bases each). This CDR3 spans 14 amino acids. V gave up 5 bases and J gave up 4 bases, with 13 bases separating them. The V gene's germline CDR1 is SEHNR and CDR2 FQNEAQ (reference sequence). This chain's CDR3 is CASSPSRGPDTQYF. The CDR3 DNA follows: TGTGCCAGCAGCCCCTCCCGGGGCCCAGATACGCAGTATTTT.

The rearrangement links TRBV11-2 to TRBJ2-2; a weak D match, TRBD1 (5 bases). Per the germline V gene, CDR1 is SGHAT and CDR2 is FQNNGV. The CDR3 consists of 15 residues. V was shortened by 6 bases and J by 5 bases, with 16 bases between the two germline ends. CDR3 sequence (DNA): TGTGCCAGCAGGGTTCGGGTTACAGGAACCGGGGAGCTGTTTTTT. The encoded protein is CASRVRVTGTGELFF.

The chain has TRBV28 and TRBJ1-5; D gene uncertain. Germline CDR1 MDHEN, CDR2 SYDVKM. This CDR3 contains 13 residues. With 7 bases removed from V and 3 bases from J, the gap between germline ends came to 10 bases. The CDR3 DNA reads TGTGCCAGCACCGAGTACAACAATCAGCCCCAGCATTTT. As protein: CASTEYNNQPQHF.

CDR3 in DNA: TGTGCCAGCAGTCAACAGCAGAACACTGAAGCTTTCTTT. It encodes CASSQQQNTEAFF. The chain is built from TRBV6-4 and TRBJ1-1; D remains unclear. V shed 5 bases and J shed 1 base, with 8 bases lying between them. This CDR3 has 13 residues. Germline CDR1 MRHNA, CDR2 SNTAGT.

In its sample, this clone was seen a few times. This chain uses TRBV12-5 with TRBJ1-2; 10 bases are a match to TRBD1. The germline V gene has CDR1 LGHNT and CDR2 FRNRAP. The CDR3 extends over 14 amino acids. With 5 bases clipped from V and 6 bases from J, the junction kept 6 bases outside the gene matches. The CDR3 region is CASGPSGTGDGYTF. The CDR3 DNA is TGTGCTAGTGGTCCATCCGGGACAGGGGATGGCTACACCTTC.